These 22 T cell receptor beta chains were all obtained from the same sample, sequenced in a study of T-cell reconstitution after alpha-beta-depleted transplantation in children. It was with unique molecular identifiers that the TCRbeta library was prepared. MiXCR, run by TCRdb on the PCR reads, gives a single entry per CDR3 protein. The repertoire holds about 350,000 distinct CDR3 sequences, with about 16% as singletons. The sample here was PBMCs, mostly from graft donor cells, taken 360 days after TCRalphabeta/CD19-depleted stem cell transplant. The receptors here all came from a male patient between 2 and 9 years old who had a stem cell transplant for acute lymphoblastic leukemia, so the T cells may come from the graft donor.

The chain is built from TRBV12-5 and TRBJ2-2, with D perhaps matching TRBD1 (6 bases). Trimming stripped 2 bases from V and 4 bases from J, with 11 bases between. CDR1 and CDR2 from the germline V gene are LGHNT and FRNRAP. The CDR3 contains 15 residues. The CDR3 reads CASGLWAGATGELFF. CDR3 nucleotides: TGTGCTAGTGGTTTGTGGGCAGGGGCCACCGGGGAGCTGTTTTTT.

The chain carries TRBV10-3 and TRBJ2-5, with D perhaps TRBD2 (5 bases). The CDR3 loop spans 13 amino acids. V lost 6 bases and J lost 2, with 10 bases in between. Germline V CDR1 and CDR2: ENHRY, SYGVKD. CDR3: CAISRLAQETQYF. In DNA form, the CDR3 reads TGTGCCATCAGCAGGCTAGCTCAAGAGACCCAGTACTTC.

The rearrangement joins TRBV27 to TRBJ2-1; TRBD2 aligns across 12 bases. Germline CDR1 and CDR2: MNHEY and SMNVEV (reference sequence). This CDR3 region has 14 residues. V trimming: 6 bases; J trimming: 5 bases; junction bases outside the gene matches: 2. The CDR3 DNA reads TGTGCCAGCAGCCTAGCGGGAGGGGACAATGAGCAGTTCTTC. Amino acid sequence: CASSLAGGDNEQFF.

V is TRBV14 and J is TRBJ2-1; 11 bases match TRBD2. The trim removed 0 bases at V and 4 bases at J, leaving 8 bases unmatched. This CDR3 is built from 18 residues. In germline, CDR1 is SGHDN, CDR2 FVKESK. The CDR3 region has the DNA TGTGCCAGCAGCCAAGAGGTAGCGGGAGGGCCCCTTTACAATGAGCAGTTCTTC. Translating it yields CASSQEVAGGPLYNEQFF.

This clonotype was recorded a few times. The chain carries TRBV10-3 and TRBJ2-1, with TRBD2 as a possible D gene (6 bases). Trimming shortened V by 7 bases and J by 8 bases, and 12 bases separated the two germline ends. Germline assignment: CDR1 ENHRY and CDR2 SYGVKD. There are 12 residues in the CDR3. Written as DNA, the CDR3 is TGTGCCATCATCGGGACTCCAGATGAGCAGTTCTTC. Its protein is CAIIGTPDEQFF.

Ten or more counts support this clonotype. The chain links TRBV29-1 to TRBJ2-4, with TRBD2 identical over 10 bases. CDR3 length: 14 residues. In germline, CDR1 is SQVTM, CDR2 ANQGSEA. With V trimmed by 2 bases and J by 8 bases, 6 bases remained unmatched. Here the CDR3 reads CSVELAGERDIQYF. Here the CDR3 DNA reads TGCAGCGTTGAACTAGCGGGAGAGAGAGACATTCAGTACTTC.

This clonotype is deemed medium-sized (0.01 to 0.1%). V is TRBV29-1 and J is TRBJ2-7; 8 bases align to TRBD1. V was pared by 7 bases and J by 4 bases, with 6 bases of the junction left unmatched. The CDR3 is made up of 12 amino acids. Germline loops: CDR1 SQVTM, CDR2 ANQGSEA. CDR3 region: CSARQGRYEQYF. CDR3 bases: TGCAGCGCGAGACAGGGGAGGTACGAGCAGTACTTC.

This chain uses TRBV4-3 with TRBJ1-5; D unresolved. Germline V gives CDR1 LGHNA, CDR2 YSLEER. The V end was cut by 0 bases, the J end by 3 bases, with 9 bases between. This CDR3 comprises 15 residues. CDR3 protein: CASSQDLRNNQPQHF. The CDR3 DNA follows: TGCGCCAGCAGCCAAGATCTTAGGAACAATCAGCCCCAGCATTTT.

J is TRBJ2-4 and V is TRBV6-2 or TRBV6-3; tentatively, D is TRBD1 or TRBD2 (5 bases each). The germline V gene has CDR1 MNHEY and CDR2 SVGEGT. This CDR3 spans 17 amino acids. Trimming shortened V by 2 bases and J by 1 base, and 15 bases separated the two germline ends. CDR3 DNA: TGTGCCAGCAGTTACAGGGGATCGGGGTTTGCCAAAAACATTCAGTACTTC. Translating gives CASSYRGSGFAKNIQYF.

The chain recombines TRBV7-8 with TRBJ2-7; D is ambiguous. The CDR3 is made up of 15 amino acids. Germline CDR1 SGHVS, CDR2 FQNEAQ. V lost 1 base and J 3 bases, leaving 13 bases between the germline ends. DNA for the CDR3: TGTGCCAGCAGCTTAGTAGGAAGATCAGACTACGAGCAGTACTTC. Translating it yields CASSLVGRSDYEQYF.

V usage is TRBV5-6 and J usage is TRBJ2-7; D remains ambiguous. The germline V gene has CDR1 SGHDT and CDR2 YYEEEE. The CDR3 runs 13 residues. V was cut by 2 bases and J by 5 bases, with 11 bases left in between. In nucleotides, the CDR3 is TGTGCCAGCAGCTTAATGGCGGCCAACGAGCAGTACTTC. As protein: CASSLMAANEQYF.

The chain uses TRBV4-1 and TRBJ2-2; D is possibly TRBD1 or TRBD2 (5 bases each). V dropped 5 bases and J dropped 3 bases, with 10 bases sitting between them. CDR1 and CDR2 (germline): MGHRA, YSYEKL. The CDR3 is 14 amino acids. DNA for the CDR3: TGCGCCAGCAGCGACGGGACCCACACCGGGGAGCTGTTTTTT. Its protein product is CASSDGTHTGELFF.

Only one count was recorded for this clonotype. The junction shows a germline mismatch at one end, possibly a read error. This rearrangement joins TRBV12-3 or TRBV12-4 to TRBJ2-1, with 7 positions matching TRBD2. The CDR3 length is 19 residues. The chain's CDR3 is CTSSTPTRLAASSYNEQFF. The CDR3 region has the DNA TGTACCAGCAGTACTCCGACTCGACTAGCAGCGAGCTCCTACAATGAGCAGTTCTTC.

This rearrangement joins TRBV12-3 or TRBV12-4 to TRBJ2-1, with a tentative D call TRBD1 (5 bases). V gave up 3 bases and J gave up 9 bases, with 9 bases separating them. The CDR3 consists of 12 residues. This chain's CDR3 is CASSFGAFEQFF. Written as DNA, the CDR3 is TGTGCCAGCAGTTTTGGGGCATTTGAGCAGTTCTTC.

V usage is TRBV12-3 or TRBV12-4 and J usage is TRBJ1-2; 7 bases align to TRBD1. The CDR3 extends over 16 amino acids. J lost 3 bases, V lost 5 bases, and 12 bases had no gene match. The CDR3 nucleotides read TGTGCCAGCAGTGCAGTCGCCGGGACAGAATACTATGGCTACACCTTC. Protein: CASSAVAGTEYYGYTF.

This clonotype was seen more than once but under ten times. The J gene is TRBJ1-4, the V gene TRBV4-2; the D gene is possibly TRBD1 (5 bases). The CDR3 extends over 15 amino acids. Per the germline V gene, CDR1 is LGHNA and CDR2 is YNFKEQ. V shed 4 bases and J shed 4 bases, with 13 bases lying between them. The CDR3, as DNA: TGTGCCAGCAGCCTCCTGACAGCACATAATGAAAAACTGTTTTTT. The encoded protein is CASSLLTAHNEKLFF.

Only a few counts were recorded for this clonotype. V and J are TRBV9 and TRBJ2-5; 8 nucleotides align to TRBD2. In germline, CDR1 is SGDLS, CDR2 YYNGEE. Trimming took 0 bases from V and 3 from J; bases not matched to a gene: 7. CDR3 length: 16 amino acids. Here the CDR3 reads CASSVGLARGEETQYF. The CDR3 DNA reads TGTGCCAGCAGCGTAGGTCTAGCGCGGGGGGAAGAGACCCAGTACTTC.

This clonotype was picked up many times. At one end, the junction sequence differs from germline, possibly due to a read error. The chain employs TRBV5-1 and TRBJ2-1; 9 bases line up with TRBD2. The CDR3 runs to 15 residues. CDR1 is SGHRS and CDR2 is YFSETQ in the germline V gene. CDR3 bases: TGTGCCAGCAGCCTAGGACTAGCGTCCTACAATGAGCAGTTCTTC. Residues: CASSLGLASYNEQFF.

This chain uses TRBV29-1 with TRBJ2-5; 7 bases align to TRBD2. This CDR3 has 13 residues. Germline V lookup: CDR1 SQVTM, CDR2 ANQGSEA. Losses at the gene ends were 7 bases for V and 5 bases for J; bases not matched to a gene: 10. The CDR3: CSGRRGSRETQYF. CDR3 coding DNA: TGCAGCGGAAGGCGCGGGAGCAGGGAGACCCAGTACTTC. Based on the CDR3 plus reference TRBV29-1 and TRBJ2-5, the full variable domain is SAVISQKPSRDICQRGTSLTIQCQVDSQVTMMFWYRQQPGQSLTLIATANQGSEATYESGFVIDKFPISRPNLTFSTLTVSNMSPEDSSIYLCSGRRGSRETQYFGPGTRLLVL.

The rearrangement joins TRBV3-1 to TRBJ1-3; TRBD1 matches 7 bases. The CDR3 extends over 14 amino acids. CDR1 is LGHDT and CDR2 is YNNKEL in the germline V gene (reference sequence). V lost 7 bases, J lost 3 bases, and 6 bases stayed unmatched. CDR3 in amino acids: CASTDRVGGNTIYF. In DNA, the CDR3 is TGTGCCAGCACCGACAGGGTGGGTGGAAACACCATATATTTT.

The gene calls are TRBV5-5 and TRBJ2-7; TRBD1 agrees at 7 bases. With V trimmed by 1 base and J by 0 bases, 4 bases remained unmatched. CDR1 and CDR2 from the germline V gene are SGHKS and YYEKEE (reference sequence). The CDR3 sequence is 15 residues long. CDR3 DNA: TGTGCCAGCAGCTTGCGGACAGGAGCCTCCTACGAGCAGTACTTC. This sequence encodes CASSLRTGASYEQYF.

The sample holds a few counts of this clonotype. The genes are TRBV5-1 and TRBJ2-1; TRBD2 aligns across 11 bases. CDR3 length: 16 residues. The V and J ends lost 4 bases and 6 bases, in that order; junction bases with no gene match: 9. Looked up from germline, CDR1 is SGHRS and CDR2 is YFSETQ. This CDR3 reads CASSLPPGLAANEQFF. In DNA, the CDR3 is TGCGCCAGCAGCCTTCCTCCGGGACTAGCGGCCAATGAGCAGTTCTTC. Looking up the rest from reference TRBV5-1 and TRBJ2-1 gives the full variable domain: KAGVTQTPRYLIKTRGQQVTLSCSPISGHRSVSWYQQTPGQGLQFLFEYFSETQRNKGNFPGRFSGRQFSNSRSEMNVSTLELGDSALYLCASSLPPGLAANEQFFGPGTRLTVL.